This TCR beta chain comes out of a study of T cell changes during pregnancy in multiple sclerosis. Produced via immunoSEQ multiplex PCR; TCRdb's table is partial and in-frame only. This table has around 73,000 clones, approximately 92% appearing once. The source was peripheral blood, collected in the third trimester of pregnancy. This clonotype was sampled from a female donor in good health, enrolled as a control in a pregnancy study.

For the CDR3, the DNA is TGTGCCAGCAGCTTAGCGGGTTGGGAGACCCAGTACTTC. Translated: CASSLAGWETQYF. The rearrangement uses TRBV11-2 and TRBJ2-5; D gene ambiguous. The V gene's germline CDR1 is SGHAT and CDR2 FQNNGV. The CDR3 consists of 13 residues. With 1 base removed from V and 5 bases from J, the gap between germline ends came to 8 bases.